These 17 T cell receptor beta chains share one sample of origin, sequenced in a study of neurological immune-mediated disorders. From the 5' RACE reads, TCRdb called clonotypes with MiXCR, one entry per CDR3 protein. The sample has some 57,000 distinct CDR3 sequences, approximately 3.6% seen once. Sequencing was carried out using PBMCs. These receptors originate from a woman in her sixties with multiple sclerosis.

This clonotype was counted ten times or more. The V and J genes are TRBV20-1 and TRBJ2-7; 9 bases map to TRBD2. The junction had 6 bases not matched to a gene; V was cut back by 4 bases and J by 2 bases. Germline loops: CDR1 DFQATT, CDR2 SNEGSKA (reference sequence). The CDR3 loop spans 14 amino acids. CDR3 DNA: TGCAGTGCTATCGTCGCTAGCGGGGCCTACGAGCAGTACTTC. Its translation: CSAIVASGAYEQYF.

At least ten counts were recorded for this clonotype. The rearrangement joins TRBV4-1 to TRBJ1-1, with TRBD1 matching 7 bases. This CDR3 region has 18 residues. The germline V gene encodes CDR1 MGHRA and CDR2 YSYEKL. Germline trimming cut 4 bases from V and 0 bases from J; bases unmatched to any gene: 14. CDR3 nucleotides: TGCGCCAGCAGCCGGGGACAGTTTGGCAGGACCCTGAACACTGAAGCTTTCTTT. As protein: CASSRGQFGRTLNTEAFF.

This clonotype came up many times. The rearrangement joins TRBV12-3 or TRBV12-4 to TRBJ1-1; D gene ambiguous. V lost 8 bases and J 6 bases, leaving 13 bases between the germline ends. The CDR3 contains 12 residues. CDR3 region: CASGPVGSEAFF. CDR3 DNA: TGTGCCAGCGGGCCCGTGGGCTCTGAAGCTTTCTTT.

The chain uses TRBV20-1 and TRBJ2-3; 8 bases match TRBD2. The V gene's germline CDR1 is DFQATT and CDR2 SNEGSKA (reference sequence). Germline trimming cut 4 bases from V and 3 bases from J; bases unmatched to any gene: 6. This CDR3 is built from 14 residues. This CDR3 is CSATWREATDTQYF. The CDR3 DNA sequence: TGCAGTGCTACTTGGCGGGAGGCGACAGATACGCAGTATTTT.

This clonotype was recorded at least ten times. The chain couples TRBV5-4 to TRBJ2-7, with TRBD1 identical over 7 bases. The CDR3 has 12 amino acids. Germline V CDR1 and CDR2: SGHNT, YYREEE (reference sequence). V lost 4 bases, J lost 11 bases, and 9 bases stayed unmatched. The CDR3 spells CASSIRTGYKYF. CDR3 coding DNA: TGTGCCAGCAGCATCCGGACAGGATATAAGTACTTC.

This clonotype was recorded many times. The chain has TRBV7-3 and TRBJ2-3; D is unresolved. Germline loops: CDR1 SGHTA, CDR2 FQGTGA. The CDR3 is made up of 13 amino acids. Trimming stripped 4 bases from V and 6 bases from J, with 11 bases between. The CDR3, as DNA: TGTGCCAGCAGCTCAATCCTCTGGGATACGCAGTATTTT. Protein sequence: CASSSILWDTQYF.

This clonotype was seen repeatedly, ten times or more. DNA for the CDR3: TGCAGTGCTAGGGGAAGACTAGCGGGATACACAGATACGCAGTATTTT. Protein product: CSARGRLAGYTDTQYF. The chain couples TRBV20-1 to TRBJ2-3; the match to TRBD2 covers 11 bases. Germline CDR1 and CDR2: DFQATT and SNEGSKA (reference sequence). V gave up 3 bases and J gave up 2 bases; unmatched junction bases: 7. This CDR3 comprises 16 residues.

Ten or more counts support this clonotype. CDR3: CASSYRDSSEQYF. The CDR3 DNA is TGTGCCAGCAGCTACCGGGACAGCAGCGAGCAGTACTTC. V gene TRBV7-3 combines with J gene TRBJ2-7; 7 nucleotides line up with TRBD1. CDR3 length: 13 residues. After removal of 4 bases from V and 6 bases from J, the junction contained 6 bases not matched to a gene. Germline V gene sequence: CDR1 SGHTA, CDR2 FQGTGA.

This clonotype was seen repeatedly, ten times or more. The V gene is TRBV7-8, the J gene TRBJ2-3; D is possibly TRBD2 (6 bases). The CDR3 loop spans 17 amino acids. Germline CDR1 and CDR2: SGHVS and FQNEAQ. The V gene lost 3 bases and the J gene lost 0 bases, with 16 bases spanning the gap. The CDR3 bases are TGTGCCAGCAGCTTCCCACTTAGAGGGACTAGCACAGATACGCAGTATTTT. Translating it yields CASSFPLRGTSTDTQYF.

This clonotype was observed a handful of times. V usage is TRBV2 and J usage is TRBJ2-2; D is possibly TRBD1 (5 bases). Germline V gene sequence: CDR1 SNHLY, CDR2 FYNNEI. The ends were cut back, 5 bases at V and 2 bases at J, with 12 bases in the middle. This CDR3 is 15 amino acids long. In DNA form, the CDR3 reads TGTGCCAGCAGTCCTGACAGAATCAACACCGGGGAGCTGTTTTTT. Protein sequence: CASSPDRINTGELFF.

This chain links TRBV5-1 with TRBJ2-7; D gene uncertain. Germline lookup yields CDR1 SGHRS and CDR2 YFSETQ. The length of the CDR3 is 14 residues. V shed 0 bases and J shed 0 bases, with 7 bases lying between them. The CDR3 loop is CASSLGGISYEQYF. The CDR3 DNA sequence: TGCGCCAGCAGCTTGGGCGGCATCTCCTACGAGCAGTACTTC. The whole variable domain, remainder taken from reference TRBV5-1 and TRBJ2-7, is KAGVTQTPRYLIKTRGQQVTLSCSPISGHRSVSWYQQTPGQGLQFLFEYFSETQRNKGNFPGRFSGRQFSNSRSEMNVSTLELGDSALYLCASSLGGISYEQYFGPGTRLTVT.

This clonotype was recorded at least ten times. V usage is TRBV12-3 or TRBV12-4 and J usage is TRBJ1-1; a possible D gene is TRBD1 (5 bases). This CDR3 has 13 amino acids. Trimming stripped 3 bases from V and 4 bases from J, with 9 bases between. The CDR3 nucleotides read TGTGCCAGCAGTTTTGGGGGGGGCACTGAAGCTTTCTTT. Its protein is CASSFGGGTEAFF.

At least ten counts were recorded for this clonotype. The chain employs TRBV29-1 and TRBJ2-1; 8 bases are shared with TRBD1. The CDR3 spans 14 residues. The germline gives CDR1 SQVTM, CDR2 ANQGSEA. The ends lost 5 bases at V and 3 bases at J; junction bases unmatched: 6. CDR3 residues: CSVLKTGDYNEQFF. For the CDR3, the DNA is TGCAGCGTTTTGAAGACAGGGGACTACAATGAGCAGTTCTTC.

The table lists this clonotype with many counts. The chain joins TRBV3-1 to TRBJ2-7; D might be TRBD1 (6 bases). V was trimmed by 2 bases and J by 4 bases, leaving 9 bases between them. CDR1 and CDR2 (germline): LGHDT, YNNKEL (reference sequence). This CDR3 has 13 amino acids. Written as DNA, the CDR3 is TGTGCCAGCAGCCAACTACAGGGATACGAGCAGTACTTC. Translating gives CASSQLQGYEQYF.

This clonotype was seen ten or more times. The chain uses TRBV28 and TRBJ2-4; 7 bases match TRBD2. V trimming: 3 bases; J trimming: 0 bases; junction bases outside the gene matches: 5. The germline CDR1 and CDR2 sequences are MDHEN and SYDVKM. The CDR3 length is 16 residues. CDR3 coding DNA: TGTGCCAGCAGTTTTGGGGGGGGACTAGCCAAAAACATTCAGTACTTC. It codes for CASSFGGGLAKNIQYF.

This clonotype was seen at least ten times. The genes are TRBV10-3 and TRBJ2-1; maybe TRBD2 (5 bases). Germline-derived CDR1 and CDR2 are ENHRY and SYGVKD. V lost 4 bases and J lost 9, with 7 bases in between. CDR3 length: 11 residues. CDR3 nucleotide sequence: TGTGCCATCAGTGCCGGGGTTGAGCAGTTCTTC. Amino acid sequence: CAISAGVEQFF.

This clonotype was recorded at least ten times. This chain links TRBV20-1 with TRBJ2-7; tentatively, D is TRBD1 (5 bases). The CDR3 length is 15 residues. V gave up 0 bases and J gave up 2 bases, with 14 bases separating them. The V gene's germline CDR1 is DFQATT and CDR2 SNEGSKA (reference sequence). CDR3 nucleotides: TGCAGTGCTAGAGATTTGCGGACACAAACCTACGAGCAGTACTTC. Its translation is CSARDLRTQTYEQYF.